This TCR beta chain was obtained from a study of T cells after yellow fever vaccination. The CDR3 consists of 12 residues. V lost 7 bases to trimming and J lost 4 bases, with 10 bases between them. This clonotype was recorded at least ten times. Its antigen is currently unknown. Whole-study results and caveats: The secondary T-cell response peaked on day 5, not day 15, but was weaker. Just a small share of clonotypes turned up in the CD4 compartment as well as the CD8 compartment. Post-booster repertoires again held most primary-vaccination clones (just under 97% CD4, roughly 89% CD8).

5'RACE template switching added a universal primer site and UMIs to TCR cDNA. TCRdb used MiXCR to reprocess the 5' RACE reads, holding one entry per CDR3 protein. This sample has 300,000 to 350,000 distinct CDR3 sequences, with 3% to 4.5% found just once. The gene calls are TRBV12-3 or TRBV12-4 and TRBJ1-1; tentative D call: TRBD1 (5 bases). The material sequenced was PBMCs, taken 5 days after the yellow fever booster vaccination. This receptor was obtained from a man between 18 and 29 years old who received the YFV17D yellow fever vaccine. CDR3 bases: TGTGCCAGCACTCTTCAGGGCACTGAAGCTTTCTTT. Residues: CASTLQGTEAFF.